These T cell receptor beta chains were read from a single sample in a study of blood T cell repertoires in COVID-19. The data were produced by immunoSEQ multiplex PCR, yet TCRdb's version contains in-frame clones alone and is incomplete. The table lists about 130,000 clones, 79% of them singletons. The sample consisted of peripheral blood. The receptors here all came from a woman between 65 and 79 years old with COVID-19, enrolled during active disease. CDR3s include the opening cysteine and the closing phenylalanine or tryptophan. D genes are given only for firm matches. For some rows the clone size is stated as once, few or many, or as a class when expanded; others skip it.

size	D	V	J	DNA	CDR3
-	-	TRBV29-1	TRBJ2-7	TGCAGCGTTGAGTCTGGCCTCTCCTACGAGCAGTACTTC	CSVESGLSYEQYF
few	-	TRBV5-6	TRBJ2-7	TGTGCCAGCAGCTTAGGAACAGGGATCGAGTACTTC	CASSLGTGIEYF
-	-	TRBV3-1/TRBV3-2	TRBJ1-3	TGTGCCAGCAGCCACTCCGGGGTTTTTGGAAACACCATATATTTT	CASSHSGVFGNTIYF
-	TRBD1	TRBV5-4	TRBJ2-7	TGTGCCAGCAGCCTGGACAGGGGGCTCGCCTACGAGCAGTACTTC	CASSLDRGLAYEQYF
-	TRBD2	TRBV30	TRBJ2-5	TGTGCCTGGACTAGCGGGGGGGTTCAAGAGACCCAGTACTTC	CAWTSGGVQETQYF
-	-	TRBV28	TRBJ1-6	TGTGCCAGCAGTCCCCGCGCCACTTATTCACCCCTCCACTTT	CASSPRATYSPLHF
-	-	TRBV5-4	TRBJ2-7	TGTGCCAGCAGCTTTTCTGGCGGGCCCTACGAGCAGTACTTC	CASSFSGGPYEQYF
-	-	TRBV3-1/TRBV3-2	TRBJ1-1	TGTGCCAGCAGCTCAGCGCAGGGGAACACTGAAGCTTTCTTT	CASSSAQGNTEAFF
few	-	TRBV7-2	TRBJ1-5	TGTGCCAGCAGCTTAGAGGGGACTCAAAAGAATCAGCCCCAGCATTTT	CASSLEGTQKNQPQHF
-	-	TRBV6-1	TRBJ1-4	TGTGCCAGCAGTGAATATGACAGCCCAAATGAAAAACTGTTTTTT	CASSEYDSPNEKLFF
-	TRBD1	TRBV7-9	TRBJ2-1	TGTGCCAGCAGCCCGACAGGGGGCCGTGAGCAGTTCTTC	CASSPTGGREQFF
-	-	TRBV27	TRBJ1-2	TGTGCCAGCAGTGCTCTACAGGGTGGCTATGGCTACACCTTC	CASSALQGGYGYTF
-	-	TRBV28	TRBJ1-2	TGTGCCAGCAGTTTACTAACCCCGATGGGACTTGATGGCTACACCTTC	CASSLLTPMGLDGYTF
-	TRBD1	TRBV12-3/TRBV12-4	TRBJ2-7	TGTGCCAGCAGGTCAGGGGGTGGGTACGAGCAGTACTTC	CASRSGGGYEQYF
-	TRBD1	TRBV9	TRBJ2-5	TGTGCCAGCAGCGTAACACAGGGGACCCACCAAGAGACCCAGTACTTC	CASSVTQGTHQETQYF
-	-	TRBV10-1	TRBJ2-7	TGCGCCAGCAGTGAGATAGGGGCGACCTACGAGCAGTACTTC	CASSEIGATYEQYF
-	TRBD1	TRBV7-2	TRBJ1-5	TGTGCCAGCAGTTCAGACAGGGTGACTCAGCCCCAGCATTTT	CASSSDRVTQPQHF
once	TRBD2	TRBV5-6	TRBJ2-1	TGTGCCAGCAGCTTGGTGGTCGGGGGGGCGATTTGGGAGCAGTTCTTC	CASSLVVGGAIWEQFF
-	-	TRBV7-3	TRBJ2-3	TGTGCCAGCAGCTTAAGTGGGGCCGGAACAGATACGCAGTATTTT	CASSLSGAGTDTQYF
few	-	TRBV1	TRBJ1-5	TGCACCAGCAGCCAAGATGCAAGTTGGAGCCCCAATCAGCCCCAGCATTTT	CTSSQDASWSPNQPQHF
-	-	TRBV7-2	TRBJ1-2	TGTGCCAGCAGCCGAGGGGGTATCTATGGCTACACCTTC	CASSRGGIYGYTF
-	TRBD1	TRBV27	TRBJ1-2	TGTGCCAGCAGCCGGACAGGGGTATATGGCTACACCTTC	CASSRTGVYGYTF
-	-	TRBV5-4	TRBJ1-6	TGTGCCAGCAGCTTGGCCGGGTTACGGTCCCTCCACTTT	CASSLAGLRSLHF
once	TRBD1	TRBV13	TRBJ2-2	TGTGCCAGCAGCTCCCGGACAGGGGCGGACACCGGGGAGCTGTTTTTT	CASSSRTGADTGELFF
-	-	TRBV7-9	TRBJ1-1	TGTGCCAGCAGCTTAGGGGGCAGTATGAACACTGAAGCTTTCTTT	CASSLGGSMNTEAFF
-	-	TRBV6-6	TRBJ2-1	TGTGCCAGCAGTTATGGGGGGGCGAACGAGCAGTTCTTC	CASSYGGANEQFF
once	-	TRBV5-4	TRBJ2-5	TGTGCCAGCAGCTTGGGGACACTCCAAGAGACCCAGTACTTC	CASSLGTLQETQYF
-	-	TRBV12-3/TRBV12-4	TRBJ2-3	TGTGCCAGCAGTTTGGTCAGGAATACGCAGTATTTT	CASSLVRNTQYF
-	-	TRBV27	TRBJ2-3	TGTGCCAGCAGTTTATCGAACGGGTTAACAGATACGCAGTATTTT	CASSLSNGLTDTQYF
-	-	TRBV5-1	TRBJ1-2	TGCGCCAGCAGCTTGGACGGAGGGTCATTGAACTATGGCTACACCTTC	CASSLDGGSLNYGYTF
-	TRBD1	TRBV12-3/TRBV12-4	TRBJ2-7	TGTGCCAGCAGCTTGGGACAGTCCTACGAGCAGTACTTC	CASSLGQSYEQYF
-	TRBD1	TRBV7-2	TRBJ1-1	TGTGCCAGCAGCACGCCCAGGGGGCTAATGAACACTGAAGCTTTCTTT	CASSTPRGLMNTEAFF
-	-	TRBV2	TRBJ1-1	TGTGCCAGCAGTGAAGCGCTTGGGGGGACTGAAGCTTTCTTT	CASSEALGGTEAFF
-	TRBD1	TRBV19	TRBJ2-7	TGTGCCAGTAGTCCCTCAGGGACAGGGATCTCGGGCGAGCAGTACTTC	CASSPSGTGISGEQYF
-	TRBD2	TRBV5-4	TRBJ2-3	TGTGCCAGCAGCCCGCGGACTAGCACTGACACAGATACGCAGTATTTT	CASSPRTSTDTDTQYF
-	-	TRBV19	TRBJ2-7	TGTGCCAGTAGGAGCGGCAGCTACGAGCAGTACTTC	CASRSGSYEQYF
once	-	TRBV24-1	TRBJ1-2	TGTGCCACCAGTGATTCGATATCAGGGAGGGGAGTCAGAGGCTACACCTTC	CATSDSISGRGVRGYTF
-	-	TRBV2	TRBJ2-2	TGTGCCAGCAGGTCCAGGGGCACAGCCGGGGAGCTGTTTTTT	CASRSRGTAGELFF
-	-	TRBV5-1	TRBJ1-1	TGCGCCAGCAGCTTGTGGATGCAGGGGCCGAGCGCTGAAGCTTTCTTT	CASSLWMQGPSAEAFF
-	-	TRBV7-7	TRBJ2-7	TGTGCCAGCAGCAAACTGACAGGCTCCTACGAGCAGTACTTC	CASSKLTGSYEQYF
-	-	TRBV15	TRBJ2-1	TGTGCCACCAGCAGAGGGGGAAACGCGGGTGGGGAGCAGTTCTTC	CATSRGGNAGGEQFF
-	-	TRBV5-8	TRBJ2-7	TGTGCCAGCAGCTCCAGCTCCTACGAGCAGTACTTC	CASSSSSYEQYF
few	TRBD1	TRBV28	TRBJ2-7	TGTGCCAGCAGTTTACCAACAGGGGGCGGGGGCGAGCAGTACTTC	CASSLPTGGGGEQYF
-	-	TRBV27	TRBJ1-1	TGTGCCAGCAGGCCTCCGGGACACTCCCTATCTGAAGCTTTCTTT	CASRPPGHSLSEAFF
-	TRBD1	TRBV6-5	TRBJ1-5	TGTGCCAGGACACAGGGGGCGAATCAGCCCCAGCATTTT	CARTQGANQPQHF
-	TRBD1	TRBV27	TRBJ1-2	TGTGCCAGCAGTCGACAGGGGGCTGGTAGTGGCTACACCTTC	CASSRQGAGSGYTF
-	TRBD1	TRBV7-8	TRBJ1-6	TGTGCCAGCAGCCCCAGGGGGTTTGGGGGGTCACCCCTCCACTTT	CASSPRGFGGSPLHF
-	TRBD1	TRBV19	TRBJ1-2	TGTGCCAGTAGTCTACAGGGGGCATACGATGGCTACACCTTC	CASSLQGAYDGYTF
-	-	TRBV4-1	TRBJ1-2	TGCGCCAGCAGCCAAGGTCGGGGGGGGAACTATGGCTACACCTTC	CASSQGRGGNYGYTF
-	TRBD2	TRBV24-1	TRBJ2-7	TGTGCCACCAGTGATCGCCCCCCGGGGGGGGGCTACGAGCAGTACTTC	CATSDRPPGGGYEQYF
-	-	TRBV29-1	TRBJ2-7	TGCAGCGTTGGGGCGGTCGGGGGACAGCAGTACTTC	CSVGAVGGQQYF
-	-	TRBV6-2/TRBV6-3	TRBJ2-2	TGTGCCAGCAGTTATTATACCGGGGAGCTGTTTTTT	CASSYYTGELFF
-	TRBD1	TRBV28	TRBJ1-4	TGTGCCAGCAGCCGGGACAGTTTTAATGAAAAACTGTTTTTT	CASSRDSFNEKLFF
-	-	TRBV5-4	TRBJ2-2	TGTGCCAGCAGCCTCGGAGTGGCAGTTACCGGGGAGCTGTTTTTT	CASSLGVAVTGELFF
-	TRBD2	TRBV11-3	TRBJ2-2	TGTGCCAGCACTGAGGGGGGGCTAGCGGGGAGCACCGGGGAGCTGTTTTTT	CASTEGGLAGSTGELFF
few	TRBD1	TRBV3-1/TRBV3-2	TRBJ1-1	TGTGCCAGCAGCCAAGTCGATGGGACAGGGGGCACAGCTTTCTTT	CASSQVDGTGGTAFF
-	TRBD1	TRBV27	TRBJ1-2	TGTGCCAGCAGTCCGCAGGGGGCTAACTATGGCTACACCTTC	CASSPQGANYGYTF
-	-	TRBV29-1	TRBJ1-1	TGCAGCGTCCCAGGGATTCCGGGCGCTTTCTTT	CSVPGIPGAFF
few	TRBD1	TRBV30	TRBJ1-1	TGTGCCTCACGGACAGGGGGAACAATGAACACTGAAGCTTTCTTT	CASRTGGTMNTEAFF